These 19 T cell receptor beta chains came from one sample sequenced in a study of T cell responses to AZD1222 COVID-19 vaccine. Only in-frame clones appear in the TCRdb table, and some are missing; sequencing was by immunoSEQ multiplex PCR. Of more than 85,000 clones detected, 70% to 90% appear once; the ten largest clones hold approximately 7.9%. The material was peripheral blood, obtained on day 0 of AZD1222 vaccination. These receptors all come from an adult in good health.

This chain links TRBV28 with TRBJ2-7, with TRBD2 matching over 11 bases. The J segment lost 0 bases and the V segment lost 5 bases, leaving 3 bases of the junction unmatched. CDR1 is MDHEN and CDR2 is SYDVKM in the germline V gene. The CDR3 covers 15 residues. CDR3 bases: TGTGCCAGCAGTCGCGGGACTAGCGGCTCCTACGAGCAGTACTTC. It translates to CASSRGTSGSYEQYF.

This chain links TRBV28 with TRBJ2-3; D gene uncertain. The CDR3 consists of 12 residues. Germline CDR1 and CDR2: MDHEN and SYDVKM. The V and J ends lost 7 bases and 6 bases respectively, with 11 bases between them. The CDR3 is CASIDWSDTQYF. The CDR3 nucleotides are TGTGCCAGCATAGACTGGTCGGATACGCAGTATTTT.

Here the CDR3 reads CASTRGSGGWGTDTQYF. In nucleotides, the CDR3 is TGTGCCAGCACCCGCGGTAGTGGAGGGTGGGGCACAGATACGCAGTATTTT. The chain carries TRBV9 and TRBJ2-3, with D perhaps TRBD2 (6 bases). CDR1 SGDLS and CDR2 YYNGEE come from the germline V gene. CDR3 length: 17 residues. Trimming cost V 6 bases and J 1 base, with 21 bases left between them.

The rearrangement links TRBV2 to TRBJ1-5; D not certain. Germline V gives CDR1 SNHLY, CDR2 FYNNEI. The CDR3 length is 14 residues. The germline V and J ends were trimmed by 4 bases and 2 bases, with 9 bases remaining between them. This CDR3 is CASSGGGGNQPQHF. In nucleotides, the CDR3 is TGTGCCAGCAGTGGAGGCGGTGGCAATCAGCCCCAGCATTTT.

This chain links TRBV7-2 with TRBJ1-1, with D perhaps TRBD1 (5 bases). The V gene lost 1 base and the J gene lost 4 bases, with 16 bases spanning the gap. The CDR3 loop spans 16 amino acids. The germline V gene has CDR1 SGHTA and CDR2 FQGNSA. The CDR3 nucleotides are TGTGCCAGCAGCTTAGGGGGGGGGTCGTCGGGCACTGAAGCTTTCTTT. Translating it yields CASSLGGGSSGTEAFF.

The chain joins TRBV2 to TRBJ2-5; 9 bases are shared with TRBD1. This CDR3 region has 14 residues. The V gene's germline CDR1 is SNHLY and CDR2 FYNNEI. Trimming took 3 bases from V and 6 from J; bases not matched to a gene: 5. The CDR3: CASSELQGAKTQYF. CDR3 coding DNA: TGTGCCAGCAGTGAGTTACAGGGGGCTAAGACCCAGTACTTC.

V gene TRBV11-2 combines with J gene TRBJ1-5; D is unclear. Germline lookup yields CDR1 SGHAT and CDR2 FQNNGV. Trimming stripped 1 base from V and 9 bases from J, with 7 bases between. There are 12 residues in the CDR3. CDR3 in amino acids: CASSLVVGPQHF. CDR3 bases: TGTGCCAGCAGCTTAGTCGTGGGGCCCCAGCATTTT.

CDR3 coding DNA: TGTGCCAGCAGCTTAGAGGCGGCCTCTGGAAACACCATATATTTT. Its translation is CASSLEAASGNTIYF. V is TRBV7-8 and J is TRBJ1-3, with D unclear. The germline V and J ends were trimmed by 1 base and 0 bases, with 7 bases remaining between them. Germline CDR1 SGHVS, CDR2 FQNEAQ. The length of the CDR3 is 15 residues.

The chain is built from TRBV4-3 and TRBJ1-1, with D perhaps matching TRBD1 (6 bases). Looked up from germline, CDR1 is LGHNA and CDR2 is YSLEER. V was clipped by 3 bases and J by 1 base, with 9 bases between them. This CDR3 comprises 14 residues. Here the CDR3 DNA reads TGCGCCAGCAGCCAGGGGGCTTGGAACACTGAAGCTTTCTTT. Translating gives CASSQGAWNTEAFF.

The chain joins TRBV29-1 to TRBJ2-5, with 9 bases identical to TRBD1. Germline lookup yields CDR1 SQVTM and CDR2 ANQGSEA. The V segment lost 6 bases and the J segment 1 base; nucleotides outside the gene matches: 9. The CDR3 sequence is 15 residues long. The CDR3 nucleotides are TGCAGCGTCCTCCCCGGGACAGGGTCCCAAGAGACCCAGTACTTC. Protein sequence: CSVLPGTGSQETQYF.

The chain is built from TRBV28 and TRBJ2-1, with TRBD2 as a possible D gene (7 bases). From germline, CDR1 is MDHEN and CDR2 SYDVKM. This CDR3 spans 14 amino acids. Trimming cost V 6 bases and J 4 bases, with 13 bases left between them. As DNA, the CDR3 is TGTGCCAGCAGAGGGGGGGGCAGTTACAATGAGCAGTTCTTC. This sequence encodes CASRGGGSYNEQFF.

This chain's CDR3 is CASSVTFRAEQYF. The CDR3 region has the DNA TGTGCCAGCAGCGTCACTTTCCGGGCCGAGCAGTACTTC. The chain has TRBV9 and TRBJ2-7; the D is unclear. The CDR3 has 13 amino acids. The V end was cut by 2 bases, the J end by 6 bases, with 12 bases between. Germline V gene sequence: CDR1 SGDLS, CDR2 YYNGEE.

This sequence joins TRBV2 and TRBJ2-7, with D perhaps matching TRBD2 (6 bases). CDR3 length: 10 residues. Germline CDR1 and CDR2: SNHLY and FYNNEI. Trimming shortened V by 8 bases and J by 7 bases, and 9 bases separated the two germline ends. CDR3 amino acids: CASREWEQYF. Written as DNA, the CDR3 is TGTGCCAGCCGGGAGTGGGAGCAGTACTTC. The full variable domain, in which reference TRBV2 and TRBJ2-7 provide the parts outside the CDR3, is EPEVTQTPSHQVTQMGQEVILRCVPISNHLYFYWYRQILGQKVEFLVSFYNNEISEKSEIFDDQFSVERPDGSNFTLKIRSTKLEDSAMYFCASREWEQYFGPGTRLTVT.

This clone was observed once. This rearrangement joins TRBV30 to TRBJ1-5; the match to TRBD1 covers 7 bases. V lost 5 bases and J lost 5; bases outside the gene matches: 12. From germline, CDR1 is GTSNPN and CDR2 SVGIG (reference sequence). The CDR3 covers 15 residues. The CDR3: CAWGPPDRRDQPQHF. CDR3 nucleotide sequence: TGTGCCTGGGGCCCGCCGGACAGGAGGGATCAGCCCCAGCATTTT.

There are a few counts of this clone. The chain has TRBV28 and TRBJ2-7, with a possible D match to TRBD1 (5 bases). This CDR3 region has 16 residues. CDR1 is MDHEN, CDR2 SYDVKM, per germline. The ends were cut back, 1 base at V and 3 bases at J, with 16 bases in the middle. The CDR3 DNA sequence: TGTGCCAGCAGTTTATTCCTCGACAGCCTTTACTACGAGCAGTACTTC. It specifies CASSLFLDSLYYEQYF.

The chain joins TRBV18 to TRBJ1-2; TRBD1 aligns across 9 bases. V dropped 5 bases and J dropped 3; count of bases not matched to a gene: 7. CDR1 and CDR2 (germline): KGHSH, LQKENI. The CDR3 spans 15 residues. CDR3 nucleotides: TGTGCCAGCTCAACGGGACAGGGAAACGACTATGGCTACACCTTC. Its protein product is CASSTGQGNDYGYTF.

V and J are TRBV18 and TRBJ2-7, with 9 nucleotides matching TRBD1. V gave up 5 bases and J gave up 1 base; unmatched junction bases: 9. CDR1 and CDR2 (germline): KGHSH, LQKENI. This CDR3 is 16 amino acids long. In DNA, the CDR3 is TGTGCCAGCTCATTCGCCGGGACAGGGATATCCTACGAGCAGTACTTC. Its protein product is CASSFAGTGISYEQYF. Full variable domain (rest looked up from reference TRBV18 and TRBJ2-7): NAGVMQNPRHLVRRRGQEARLRCSPMKGHSHVYWYRQLPEEGLKFMVYLQKENIIDESGMPKERFSAEFPKEGPSILRIQQVVRGDSAAYFCASSFAGTGISYEQYFGPGTRLTVT.

This chain uses TRBV10-3 with TRBJ2-2; 8 nucleotides match TRBD1. This CDR3 is built from 16 residues. The ends lost 6 bases at V and 3 bases at J; junction bases unmatched: 9. The germline V gene has CDR1 ENHRY and CDR2 SYGVKD. This CDR3 is CAIRGGQGTDTGELFF. CDR3 in DNA: TGTGCCATCAGGGGAGGACAGGGTACGGACACCGGGGAGCTGTTTTTT.

This rearrangement joins TRBV27 to TRBJ1-6, with 9 bases fitting TRBD1. The CDR3 is made up of 17 amino acids. V shed 5 bases and J 1 base; nucleotides not matched to a gene: 6. The germline V gene has CDR1 MNHEY and CDR2 SMNVEV (reference sequence). The chain's CDR3 is CASSRRDRESYNSPLHF. The CDR3 nucleotides are TGTGCCAGCAGTCGAAGGGACAGGGAATCCTATAATTCACCCCTCCACTTT.